These 21 T cell receptor beta chains were all obtained from the same sample, sequenced in a study of blood T cell repertoires in COVID-19 (dated by TCRdb to 2018 to 2020). The receptor library was made with the immunoSEQ multiplex PCR assay. In TCRdb, the immuneACCESS table is reduced to in-frame sequences with V and J assigned. These tables do not hold every clone; where another copy was compared, an unresolved V gene accounts for under half, and the others remain unexplained. The sample data list roughly 120,000 clones, and 75% to 90% of these were observed just once. Clones ranked in the top ten supply 5.5% to 8% of the sample. The sequencing sample was made of peripheral blood. The receptors here all came from a woman between 45 and 65 years old with acute or convalescent COVID-19.

The V and J genes are TRBV5-1 and TRBJ2-3; 16 bases agree with TRBD2. The V and J ends lost 0 bases and 5 bases, in that order; junction bases with no gene match: 9. CDR1 is SGHRS and CDR2 is YFSETQ in the germline V gene. The CDR3 spans 19 residues. This CDR3 is CASSLAGTSGGAEGDTQYF. The CDR3 DNA reads as TGCGCCAGCAGCTTGGCCGGGACTAGCGGGGGGGCTGAAGGAGATACGCAGTATTTT.

The chain combines TRBV2 with TRBJ1-5; the match to TRBD1 covers 7 bases. V shed 11 bases and J 3 bases; nucleotides not matched to a gene: 13. Germline V gene data show CDR1 as SNHLY and CDR2 as FYNNEI. CDR3 length equals 15 residues. Here the CDR3 reads CACTAETGNNQPQHF. Written as DNA, the CDR3 is TGTGCCTGCACGGCGGAGACAGGGAACAATCAGCCCCAGCATTTT. Variable domain in full (rest from reference TRBV2 and TRBJ1-5): EPEVTQTPSHQVTQMGQEVILRCVPISNHLYFYWYRQILGQKVEFLVSFYNNEISEKSEIFDDQFSVERPDGSNFTLKIRSTKLEDSAMYFCACTAETGNNQPQHFGDGTRLSIL.

CDR3 residues: CASSHGLGQDFYGYTF. The CDR3 DNA reads TGTGCCAGCAGCCATGGCCTGGGACAGGACTTCTATGGCTACACCTTC. The J gene is TRBJ1-2, the V gene TRBV3-1 (or the pseudogene TRBV3-2), with TRBD1 matching over 8 bases. V was clipped by 3 bases and J by 4 bases; unmatched bases: 10. CDR3 length: 16 residues. In germline, CDR1 is LGHDT, CDR2 YNNKEL (reference sequence).

A single count supports this clone. The rearrangement links TRBV5-1 to TRBJ1-2; 8 bases align to TRBD1. The J segment lost 1 base and the V segment lost 2 bases, leaving 7 bases of the junction unmatched. The CDR3 has 16 amino acids. Germline values: CDR1 SGHRS, CDR2 YFSETQ. Here the CDR3 reads CASSLNQGANNYGYTF. CDR3 sequence (DNA): TGCGCCAGCAGCTTAAATCAGGGGGCGAATAACTATGGCTACACCTTC.

This clone was detected only once. This chain links TRBV9 with TRBJ1-4; tentative D call: TRBD1 (5 bases). V lost 4 bases and J lost 0, with 10 bases in between. Per the germline V gene, CDR1 is SGDLS and CDR2 is YYNGEE. This CDR3 comprises 15 residues. CDR3 in amino acids: CASSPRGSTNEKLFF. The CDR3 coding sequence is TGTGCCAGCAGCCCAAGGGGTTCAACTAATGAAAAACTGTTTTTT.

The CDR3 reads CASAGSNTGELFF. As DNA, the CDR3 is TGTGCCAGCGCAGGGTCGAACACCGGGGAGCTGTTTTTT. This sequence joins TRBV18 and TRBJ2-2, with D perhaps matching TRBD1 (5 bases). The CDR3 has 13 amino acids. V lost 8 bases to trimming and J lost 0 bases, with 7 bases between them. The V gene's germline CDR1 is KGHSH and CDR2 LQKENI.

The genes are TRBV4-1 and TRBJ2-2; 14 bases match TRBD2. Germline V lookup: CDR1 MGHRA, CDR2 YSYEKL. This CDR3 spans 18 amino acids. V shed 2 bases, J shed 4 bases, and the junction held 6 bases outside the gene matches. The DNA for the CDR3 is TGCGCCAGCAGCCAACCCGGGACTAGCGGGGGCCTCACCGGGGAGCTGTTTTTT. It yields the protein CASSQPGTSGGLTGELFF.

The chain uses TRBV5-8 and TRBJ1-2; the match to TRBD1 covers 9 bases. Looked up from germline, CDR1 is SGHTS and CDR2 is YDEGEE. The CDR3 extends over 16 amino acids. The J segment lost 5 bases and the V segment lost 0 bases, leaving 8 bases of the junction unmatched. Written as DNA, the CDR3 is TGTGCCAGCAGCTTGGTACAGGGGGCAAATGGATATGGCTACACCTTC. This codes for CASSLVQGANGYGYTF.

The chain is built from TRBV10-1 and TRBJ1-6; D uncertain. Trimming cost V 3 bases and J 10 bases, with 19 bases left between them. This CDR3 is built from 16 residues. Germline V gives CDR1 WNHNN, CDR2 SYGVQD (reference sequence). The CDR3 DNA follows: TGCGCCAGCAGTGAATCGTCTGGCCCGGGTTTGTCACCCCTCCACTTT. This codes for CASSESSGPGLSPLHF.

The chain combines TRBV10-1 with TRBJ1-1, with no clear D. Trimming removed 0 bases from V and 0 bases from J, with 11 bases in between. This CDR3 has 16 amino acids. Germline V gives CDR1 WNHNN, CDR2 SYGVQD (reference sequence). The CDR3 sequence is CASSESGEGLNTEAFF. CDR3 sequence (DNA): TGCGCCAGCAGTGAGTCTGGGGAGGGCCTGAACACTGAAGCTTTCTTT.

This clone has a handful of counts. The rearrangement links TRBV7-8 to TRBJ2-7, with 7 bases identical to TRBD1. The length of the CDR3 is 14 residues. Germline trimming cut 7 bases from V and 0 bases from J; bases unmatched to any gene: 6. The germline V gene encodes CDR1 SGHVS and CDR2 FQNEAQ. The CDR3 reads CASTFNRGSYEQYF. The CDR3 DNA reads TGTGCCAGCACCTTCAACAGGGGCTCCTACGAGCAGTACTTC. The full variable domain, in which reference TRBV7-8 and TRBJ2-7 provide the parts outside the CDR3, is GAGVSQSPRYKVAKRGQDVALRCDPISGHVSLFWYQQALGQGPEFLTYFQNEAQLDKSGLPSDRFFAERPEGSVSTLKIQRTQQEDSAVYLCASTFNRGSYEQYFGPGTRLTVT.

This chain joins TRBV2 and TRBJ2-3; 14 bases align to TRBD2. The CDR3 consists of 16 residues. V gave up 6 bases and J gave up 6 bases; unmatched junction bases: 8. The germline V gene encodes CDR1 SNHLY and CDR2 FYNNEI. The CDR3 DNA reads TGTGCCAGCAGAGCGGGACTAGCGGGGGAGAGGGATACGCAGTATTTT. Encoded protein: CASRAGLAGERDTQYF.

The chain recombines TRBV12-3 or TRBV12-4 with TRBJ1-6; D ambiguous. V gave up 4 bases and J gave up 8 bases, with 6 bases separating them. The CDR3 covers 12 residues. The CDR3 spells CASSSGDSPLHF. The DNA of the CDR3 is TGTGCCAGCAGTTCCGGAGATTCACCCCTCCACTTT.

The chain couples TRBV5-1 to TRBJ2-1, with 12 bases aligning to TRBD2. The CDR3 runs 16 residues. In germline, CDR1 is SGHRS, CDR2 YFSETQ. Germline trimming cut 0 bases from V and 7 bases from J; bases unmatched to any gene: 5. The CDR3 sequence: CASSLVRGTSGNEQFF. CDR3 in DNA: TGCGCCAGCAGCTTGGTCCGGGGGACTAGCGGGAATGAGCAGTTCTTC. The variable domain in full, completed from reference TRBV5-1 and TRBJ2-1, reads KAGVTQTPRYLIKTRGQQVTLSCSPISGHRSVSWYQQTPGQGLQFLFEYFSETQRNKGNFPGRFSGRQFSNSRSEMNVSTLELGDSALYLCASSLVRGTSGNEQFFGPGTRLTVL.

This sequence joins TRBV6-1 and TRBJ1-2; the match to TRBD1 covers 8 bases. The CDR3 has 17 amino acids. Germline V CDR1 and CDR2: MNHNS, SASEGT. V dropped 2 bases and J dropped 8; count of bases not matched to a gene: 16. CDR3 protein: CASSEWSPGQGGSGYTF. The CDR3 nucleotides read TGTGCCAGCAGTGAATGGTCGCCCGGACAGGGAGGATCCGGCTACACCTTC.

With respect to this clone: Distinct nucleotide sequences in the sample also encode this CDR3. This chain uses TRBV5-1 with TRBJ1-2, with a tentative D call TRBD1 (5 bases). Trimming took 4 bases from V and 2 from J, leaving 15 bases between them. Per the germline V gene, CDR1 is SGHRS and CDR2 is YFSETQ. The CDR3 loop spans 15 amino acids. The CDR3 protein is CASSPDGQGNYGYTF. Here the CDR3 DNA reads TGCGCCAGCAGCCCGGACGGGCAGGGAAACTATGGCTACACCTTC. The full variable domain, its missing parts supplied by reference TRBV5-1 and TRBJ1-2, is KAGVTQTPRYLIKTRGQQVTLSCSPISGHRSVSWYQQTPGQGLQFLFEYFSETQRNKGNFPGRFSGRQFSNSRSEMNVSTLELGDSALYLCASSPDGQGNYGYTFGSGTRLTVV.

The V call is TRBV6-5, the J call TRBJ2-6; D might be TRBD2 (6 bases). Trimming removed 9 bases from V and 2 bases from J, with 11 bases in between. The germline V gene has CDR1 MNHEY and CDR2 SVGAGI. The CDR3 loop spans 14 amino acids. Here the CDR3 reads CASGGTPGANVLTF. In DNA, the CDR3 is TGTGCCAGTGGGGGGACCCCTGGGGCCAACGTCCTGACTTTC.

The chain recombines TRBV3-1 (or the pseudogene TRBV3-2) with TRBJ2-7, with a tentative D call TRBD2 (6 bases). Germline values: CDR1 LGHDT, CDR2 YNNKEL (reference sequence). With 2 bases removed from V and 3 bases from J, the gap between germline ends came to 11 bases. The CDR3 covers 14 residues. CDR3 sequence (DNA): TGTGCCAGCAGCCAATTCCGGGAGAGCTACGAGCAGTACTTC. This codes for CASSQFRESYEQYF.

This clone was seen just once. The chain has TRBV7-9 and TRBJ1-3; D might be TRBD1 (5 bases). The germline gives CDR1 SEHNR, CDR2 FQNEAQ (reference sequence). Trimming cost V 2 bases and J 0 bases, with 11 bases left between them. The CDR3 covers 16 residues. CDR3: CASSLQGIGSGNTIYF. Here the CDR3 DNA reads TGTGCCAGCAGCTTACAGGGTATTGGCTCTGGAAACACCATATATTTT.

The chain combines TRBV5-1 with TRBJ2-5, with D maybe TRBD1 (7 bases). The CDR3 is 16 residues long. Looked up from germline, CDR1 is SGHRS and CDR2 is YFSETQ. Trimming pared 3 bases from V and 4 bases from J, leaving 19 bases between. The CDR3 region is CASSSQRQGGVETQYF. The CDR3 bases are TGCGCCAGCAGCTCACAACGACAGGGAGGCGTAGAGACCCAGTACTTC.

This rearrangement joins TRBV9 to TRBJ1-4; D gene unclear. Germline V CDR1 and CDR2: SGDLS, YYNGEE. V dropped 6 bases and J dropped 4 bases, with 19 bases sitting between them. The CDR3 consists of 16 residues. CDR3 nucleotides: TGTGCCAGCACACGGGGTCGGGCACCCTATAATGAAAAACTGTTTTTT. Translated, it gives CASTRGRAPYNEKLFF.